This TCR beta chain was captured in a study of beta chain features in type 1 diabetes. Germline CDR1 LNHDA, CDR2 SQIVND (reference sequence). The CDR3 has 16 residues. J gave up 4 bases and V 4 bases, and 7 bases lay outside the gene matches. Since all of the isolated RNA was reverse transcribed, expressed TCRB transcripts were what got sequenced. Sequenced by immunoSEQ multiplex PCR; TCRdb stores in-frame clones only, minus some. The repertoire consists of 600,000 to 650,000 clones, with 15% to 19% occurring once and the leading ten covering about 0.087%. This clone was detected a few times. Central memory, naive, regulatory and stem cell-like memory CD4+ cells were sorted by CD45RO/CCR7/CD25/CD127/CD95/CD27.

This chain connects TRBV19 to TRBJ1-6; the match to TRBD1 covers 7 bases. The sample consisted of naive CD4+ T cells from blood. The receptor's source is a man between 18 and 35 years old in good health. CDR3 residues: CASSKPLQGYNSPLHF. CDR3 DNA sequence: TGTGCCAGTAGTAAGCCGCTACAGGGGTATAATTCACCCCTCCACTTT.